The subject of this entry is one TCR beta chain. The target antigen is unknown. V was cut by 2 bases and J by 11 bases, with 13 bases left in between. CDR1 and CDR2 from the germline V gene are LNHNV and YYDKDF (reference sequence). The CDR3 is 13 residues long. This entry comes from a study of radiation and T cells in renal cell carcinoma. Study-wide results and caveats: From baseline, blood top tumor clonotypes peaked at 2 weeks post-radiation. No pretreatment tumor biopsies were available for baseline clonotypes.

This table comes from immunoSEQ multiplex PCR, and its TCRdb copy is limited to in-frame clones, with some not included. The data contain about 170,000 clones, about 87% of them singletons. Noted time point: blood 4 weeks post-SBRT, at nephrectomy. As for treatment: 15 Gy SBRT to primary tumor, nephrectomy 4 weeks later. Nephrectomy followed 15 Gy stereotactic body radiation by 4 weeks. Clear cell pathology was present in this patient's renal cell carcinoma. This specimen consisted of blood, obtained from a patient whose treatment included radiotherapy and nephrectomy. The chain employs TRBV15 and TRBJ1-3; D gene uncertain. This TCR came from a woman between 50 and 59 years old with renal cell carcinoma. The CDR3 here is CATSRTGPFPIYF. The CDR3 bases are TGTGCCACCAGCAGAACCGGGCCGTTCCCCATATATTTT.